The sample holds a few counts of the clone carrying this T cell receptor (beta chain). This sample stems from a study of blood T cell repertoires in COVID-19. Study overall: Samples representing acute and convalescent COVID-19 were sourced from the United States, Italy and Spain.

V was pared by 1 base and J by 9 bases, with 14 bases of the junction left unmatched. CDR3 length: 17 amino acids. The germline CDR1 and CDR2 sequences are LGHNA and YNFKEQ. Those enrolled, adults aged roughly 18 to 95 years, came from around 25 US areas. Recovery meant two consecutive negative NP/OP PCR tests, professional clearance, or resolved symptoms. Profiling relied on immunoSEQ multiplex PCR, and the TCRdb table lists in-frame clones only, not all of them. The repertoire includes 360,000 or so clones, over 75% of them detected once, and approximately 3% sits in the top ten. Material: PBMCs or T cells enriched from blood (not recorded which). This receptor was obtained from a woman under 40 who had recovered from COVID-19. V and J are TRBV4-2 and TRBJ2-1; 8 bases line up with TRBD1. CDR3 amino acids: CASSQGIGDRGLGEQFF. CDR3 coding DNA: TGTGCCAGCAGCCAAGGAATAGGAGACAGGGGACTTGGTGAGCAGTTCTTC.